One sample yielded the 30 T cell receptor beta chains listed below, sequenced in a study of early T cells in non-severe SARS-CoV-2 infection. Each CDR3 protein gets one entry after TCRdb re-called the 5' RACE reads with MiXCR. The sample holds approximately 110,000 distinct CDR3 sequences, 15% seen once. The sample was whole blood. The receptors stem from an adult who was a healthcare worker with PCR-confirmed SARS-CoV-2 infection or an uninfected control (not recorded which).

The rearrangement joins TRBV20-1 to TRBJ2-5, with 8 bases that match TRBD2. This CDR3 is built from 14 residues. CDR1 is DFQATT, CDR2 SNEGSKA, per germline (reference sequence). The V and J ends lost 2 bases and 0 bases, in that order; junction bases with no gene match: 2. The CDR3 sequence is CSARKAGDQETQYF. The CDR3 region has the DNA TGCAGTGCTAGAAAAGCGGGGGACCAAGAGACCCAGTACTTC.

This CDR3 is CASSLGGQYGYTF. In DNA, the CDR3 is TGTGCCAGCAGTTTAGGGGGACAGTATGGCTACACCTTC. The chain combines TRBV12-3 or TRBV12-4 with TRBJ1-2; 7 nucleotides line up with TRBD1. Trimming at V came to 1 base and at J to 5 bases, leaving 1 base not matched to a gene. The CDR3 loop spans 13 amino acids.

J is TRBJ1-1 and V is TRBV18, with D hard to call. There are 14 residues in the CDR3. CDR1 is KGHSH and CDR2 is LQKENI in the germline V gene. The ends were cut back, 3 bases at V and 0 bases at J, with 8 bases in the middle. The CDR3 DNA sequence: TGTGCCAGCTCACCCTCCATTTTGAACACTGAAGCTTTCTTT. Translated: CASSPSILNTEAFF.

This clonotype was seen ten or more times. The chain carries TRBV20-1 and TRBJ1-3, with D maybe TRBD1 (5 bases). The V and J ends lost 3 bases and 1 base respectively, with 10 bases between them. The CDR3 sequence is 14 residues long. Germline V gene lookup returns CDR1 DFQATT and CDR2 SNEGSKA (reference sequence). CDR3 nucleotides: TGCAGTGCTAGGGCCCAGGGATCTGGAAACACCATATATTTT. Residues: CSARAQGSGNTIYF.

This clonotype showed up just a few times. The rearrangement links TRBV14 to TRBJ2-7; unclear D gene. Germline V lookup: CDR1 SGHDN, CDR2 FVKESK. CDR3 length equals 18 residues. Trimming removed 1 base from V and 2 bases from J, with 21 bases in between. CDR3 nucleotide sequence: TGTGCCAGCAGCCAAGGTAATCCGGTTAGTCCCAGCCCCTACGAGCAGTACTTC. Protein sequence: CASSQGNPVSPSPYEQYF. Full variable domain (outside the CDR3, taken from reference TRBV14 and TRBJ2-7): EAGVTQFPSHSVIEKGQTVTLRCDPISGHDNLYWYRRVMGKEIKFLLHFVKESKQDESGMPNNRFLAERTGGTYSTLKVQPAELEDSGVYFCASSQGNPVSPSPYEQYFGPGTRLTVT.

Concerning this clonotype: One end of the junction fails to match germline, which may point to a read error. The CDR3 loop is CASSEAGDGLRDF. The CDR3 nucleotides are TGTGCCAGCAGTGAAGCGGGGGACGGTCTCCGGGATTTT. V gene TRBV6-1 combines with J gene TRBJ1-5; D may be TRBD1 (5 bases). The germline V gene encodes CDR1 MNHNS and CDR2 SASEGT. The CDR3 has 13 amino acids.

This chain joins TRBV3-1 and TRBJ1-1, with D uncertain. CDR1 is LGHDT and CDR2 is YNNKEL in the germline V gene (reference sequence). The length of the CDR3 is 14 residues. Trimming removed 3 bases from V and 0 bases from J, with 8 bases in between. CDR3 loop: CASSHAGMNTEAFF. CDR3 sequence (DNA): TGTGCCAGCAGCCACGCGGGAATGAACACTGAAGCTTTCTTT.

The chain employs TRBV3-1 and TRBJ1-1, with D maybe TRBD1 (6 bases). In germline, CDR1 is LGHDT, CDR2 YNNKEL (reference sequence). The CDR3 loop spans 12 amino acids. Trimming removed 6 bases from V and 3 bases from J, with 8 bases in between. The CDR3 DNA is TGTGCCAGCAGGGACAGCCACACTGAAGCTTTCTTT. It encodes CASRDSHTEAFF.

This clonotype was seen more than once but under ten times. The chain is built from TRBV29-1 and TRBJ2-5; D unclear. Looked up from germline, CDR1 is SQVTM and CDR2 is ANQGSEA. This CDR3 is 13 amino acids long. The ends were cut back, 7 bases at V and 5 bases at J, with 17 bases in the middle. In DNA form, the CDR3 reads TGCAGCGCACCAGGTACTTCAACGGAGACCCAGTACTTC. Protein product: CSAPGTSTETQYF.

J is TRBJ2-1 and V is TRBV7-3; no clear D gene. V gave up 11 bases and J gave up 1 base, with 12 bases separating them. This CDR3 has 13 amino acids. CDR1 and CDR2 from the germline V gene are SGHTA and FQGTGA. CDR3 region: CASSAGSYNEQFF. CDR3 bases: TGTGCCTCGTCAGCTGGGTCCTACAATGAGCAGTTCTTC.

This clonotype was seen many times. The chain combines TRBV7-2 with TRBJ1-5; the match to TRBD1 covers 7 bases. Germline trimming cut 5 bases from V and 7 bases from J; bases unmatched to any gene: 5. Per the germline V gene, CDR1 is SGHTA and CDR2 is FQGNSA. This CDR3 is 13 amino acids long. CDR3 coding DNA: TGTGCCAGCAGCAGGGACAGCAGACAGCCCCAGCATTTT. Protein sequence: CASSRDSRQPQHF.

This clonotype was counted only a few times. The rearrangement links TRBV20-1 to TRBJ2-3, with 10 positions matching TRBD2. CDR1 and CDR2 from the germline V gene are DFQATT and SNEGSKA (reference sequence). The CDR3 is made up of 14 amino acids. After removal of 5 bases from V and 4 bases from J, the junction contained 6 bases not matched to a gene. CDR3 DNA sequence: TGCAGTGCTGTGAGCGGGGGGGCCGCAGATACGCAGTATTTT. This translates into CSAVSGGAADTQYF.

This sequence joins TRBV29-1 and TRBJ1-2; perhaps TRBD1 as D (6 bases). The V and J ends lost 6 bases and 1 base respectively, with 15 bases between them. CDR1 and CDR2 (germline): SQVTM, ANQGSEA. This CDR3 comprises 14 residues. CDR3 nucleotide sequence: TGCAGCGTGACCCGGGACACGGGTAACTATGGCTACACCTTC. This codes for CSVTRDTGNYGYTF.

This clonotype was seen at least ten times. The CDR3 coding sequence is TGTGCCAGCAGCTTATCACGAATGGAGACCCAGTACTTC. This sequence encodes CASSLSRMETQYF. The chain links TRBV7-8 to TRBJ2-5, with no clear D. The CDR3 totals 13 residues. Germline CDR1 and CDR2: SGHVS and FQNEAQ. V dropped 2 bases and J dropped 5 bases, with 9 bases sitting between them.

The chain employs TRBV5-1 and TRBJ1-1; D gene ambiguous. The V end lost 0 bases, the J end lost 0 bases, and 12 bases lay between the germline ends. CDR1 is SGHRS and CDR2 is YFSETQ in the germline V gene. The CDR3 consists of 16 residues. Here the CDR3 reads CASSLAWTEMNTEAFF. CDR3 sequence (DNA): TGCGCCAGCAGCTTGGCCTGGACGGAGATGAACACTGAAGCTTTCTTT.

The chain links TRBV3-1 to TRBJ1-2; 9 bases are a match to TRBD1. Trimming cost V 0 bases and J 7 bases; bases outside gene matches: 3. The CDR3 runs to 14 residues. Germline V gene lookup returns CDR1 LGHDT and CDR2 YNNKEL (reference sequence). In DNA form, the CDR3 reads TGTGCCAGCAGCCAAGATTGGGACAGGGCTGGCTACACCTTC. Translation: CASSQDWDRAGYTF.

CDR3 DNA sequence: TGTGCCAGCAGCTGGGGGACAGGGATGAACACTGAAGCTTTCTTT. Translation gives CASSWGTGMNTEAFF. This rearrangement joins TRBV5-6 to TRBJ1-1, with 9 nucleotides matching TRBD1. This CDR3 contains 15 residues. Trimming removed 3 bases from V and 0 bases from J; junction bases left unmatched: 3. Per the germline V gene, CDR1 is SGHDT and CDR2 is YYEEEE. The whole variable domain, remainder taken from reference TRBV5-6 and TRBJ1-1, is DAGVTQSPTHLIKTRGQQVTLRCSPKSGHDTVSWYQQALGQGPQFIFQYYEEEERQRGNFPDRFSGHQFPNYSSELNVNALLLGDSALYLCASSWGTGMNTEAFFGQGTRLTVV.

This clonotype turned up a few times. The CDR3 region is CASSFGTGTNGEQFF. Written as DNA, the CDR3 is TGTGCCAGCAGCTTTGGGACAGGGACTAATGGTGAGCAGTTCTTC. This chain joins TRBV7-9 and TRBJ2-1; 9 bases agree with TRBD1. CDR3 size: 15 residues. J lost 9 bases, V lost 3 bases, and 9 bases had no gene match. In germline, CDR1 is SEHNR, CDR2 FQNEAQ (reference sequence). The full variable domain, in which reference TRBV7-9 and TRBJ2-1 provide the parts outside the CDR3, is DTGVSQNPRHKITKRGQNVTFRCDPISEHNRLYWYRQTLGQGPEFLTYFQNEAQLEKSRLLSDRFSAERPKGSFSTLEIQRTEQGDSAMYLCASSFGTGTNGEQFFGPGTRLTVL.

V gene TRBV29-1 combines with J gene TRBJ1-2; 7 bases agree with TRBD1. V lost 7 bases, J lost 8 bases, and 7 bases stayed unmatched. CDR3 length: 11 amino acids. Germline CDR1 is SQVTM and CDR2 is ANQGSEA. The DNA for the CDR3 is TGCAGCGCGCTGACAGGGAACGGCTACACCTTC. Encoded protein: CSALTGNGYTF.

This clonotype occurred many times. The chain recombines TRBV7-9 with TRBJ2-7, with 7 bases fitting TRBD1. The CDR3 totals 14 residues. Germline V CDR1 and CDR2: SEHNR, FQNEAQ (reference sequence). Trimming cost V 3 bases and J 2 bases; bases outside gene matches: 4. CDR3 coding DNA: TGTGCCAGCAGCTTTTGGGACAGACCCTACGAGCAGTACTTC. Residues: CASSFWDRPYEQYF. Complete variable domain (other parts from reference TRBV7-9 and TRBJ2-7): DTGVSQNPRHKITKRGQNVTFRCDPISEHNRLYWYRQTLGQGPEFLTYFQNEAQLEKSRLLSDRFSAERPKGSFSTLEIQRTEQGDSAMYLCASSFWDRPYEQYFGPGTRLTVT.

There are a few counts of this clonotype. The CDR3 loop is CASSRGREKLFF. The DNA for the CDR3 is TGTGCCAGCAGTCGAGGCCGCGAAAAACTGTTTTTT. This chain joins TRBV2 and TRBJ1-4; no firm D call. Trimming left V 5 bases short and J 8 bases short, with 9 bases between. Per germline, CDR1 SNHLY and CDR2 FYNNEI. This CDR3 has 12 residues.

The rearrangement links TRBV29-1 to TRBJ1-1; 7 nucleotides match TRBD1. Unmatched junction bases numbered 9, after V lost 7 bases and J lost 4 bases. The CDR3 totals 13 residues. The V gene's germline CDR1 is SQVTM and CDR2 ANQGSEA. This chain's CDR3 is CSAAGQVGTEAFF. In nucleotides, the CDR3 is TGCAGCGCTGCCGGACAGGTGGGCACTGAAGCTTTCTTT.

This clonotype showed up just a few times. The genes are TRBV4-2 and TRBJ1-1; possibly TRBD1 for D (5 bases). This CDR3 spans 15 amino acids. Germline values: CDR1 LGHNA, CDR2 YNFKEQ. Trimming left V 8 bases short and J 6 bases short, with 22 bases between. CDR3 nucleotide sequence: TGTGCCAGCGCAACTCTGGGGGTTGGACCCGCTGAAGCTTTCTTT. This translates into CASATLGVGPAEAFF.

This clonotype has ten or more counts. This chain uses TRBV12-3 or TRBV12-4 with TRBJ1-1; D is unclear. CDR3 size: 15 residues. The V and J ends lost 5 bases and 0 bases respectively, with 13 bases between them. CDR3 in amino acids: CASSLGLLMNTEAFF. The CDR3, as DNA: TGTGCCAGCAGTCTTGGACTGCTCATGAACACTGAAGCTTTCTTT.

This clonotype was found many times. The chain is built from TRBV9 and TRBJ2-3, with D hard to call. The CDR3 covers 14 residues. Germline-derived CDR1 and CDR2 are SGDLS and YYNGEE. The V end lost 4 bases, the J end lost 4 bases, and 13 bases lay between the germline ends. CDR3 nucleotide sequence: TGTGCCAGCAGCCTAGGGCCTCCCCCAGATACGCAGTATTTT. This sequence encodes CASSLGPPPDTQYF.

The V gene is TRBV29-1, the J gene TRBJ2-7; TRBD1 matches at 8 bases. CDR1 and CDR2 (germline): SQVTM, ANQGSEA. The CDR3 contains 15 residues. V lost 6 bases, J lost 0 bases, and 10 bases stayed unmatched. The CDR3 spells CSVERRDRLSYEQYF. The CDR3 coding sequence is TGCAGCGTCGAGCGCCGGGACAGGCTCTCCTACGAGCAGTACTTC.

The chain has TRBV12-3 or TRBV12-4 and TRBJ1-5; D is unclear. There are 13 residues in the CDR3. Trimming left V 3 bases short and J 9 bases short, with 12 bases between. The CDR3 here is CASSLPAVGPQHF. CDR3 DNA: TGTGCCAGCAGTTTGCCCGCCGTCGGGCCCCAGCATTTT.

This rearrangement joins TRBV7-2 to TRBJ1-5; tentative D call: TRBD1 (6 bases). The germline V and J ends were trimmed by 5 bases and 1 base, with 12 bases remaining between them. The germline V gene encodes CDR1 SGHTA and CDR2 FQGNSA. The CDR3 is 15 residues long. The CDR3 nucleotides are TGTGCCAGCAGCCCAGGACAGACAAGCAATCAGCCCCAGCATTTT. Residues: CASSPGQTSNQPQHF.

The gene calls are TRBV18 and TRBJ1-1; D gene unclear. The length of the CDR3 is 14 residues. Germline V gene data show CDR1 as KGHSH and CDR2 as LQKENI. V was clipped by 2 bases and J by 1 base, with 8 bases between them. CDR3 amino acids: CASSPGIANTEAFF. The DNA of the CDR3 is TGTGCCAGCTCACCAGGGATAGCGAACACTGAAGCTTTCTTT. Full variable domain (missing parts from reference TRBV18 and TRBJ1-1): NAGVMQNPRHLVRRRGQEARLRCSPMKGHSHVYWYRQLPEEGLKFMVYLQKENIIDESGMPKERFSAEFPKEGPSILRIQQVVRGDSAAYFCASSPGIANTEAFFGQGTRLTVV.

This clonotype was seen only a few times. The chain combines TRBV6-6 with TRBJ1-2; D unresolved. Germline V gives CDR1 MNHNY, CDR2 SVGAGI (reference sequence). The CDR3 sequence is 12 residues long. V dropped 7 bases and J dropped 4 bases, with 10 bases sitting between them. The CDR3 DNA reads as TGTGCCAGCAAAGACGGGAGCTATGGCTACACCTTC. Its protein is CASKDGSYGYTF.